What follows describes a single T cell receptor (beta chain). Its antigen is undetermined. The length of the CDR3 is 14 residues. The germline V gene encodes CDR1 SQVTM and CDR2 ANQGSEA. V dropped 6 bases and J dropped 1; count of bases not matched to a gene: 7. This sample is part of a study of T cells after yellow fever vaccination. Study context: For low cell numbers, libraries were made with SMART-Seq v4 Ultra Low Input.

MiXCR was run by TCRdb on the 5' RACE reads, yielding one entry per CDR3 protein. This repertoire shows approximately 300,000 distinct CDR3 sequences, roughly a tenth found once; its top ten account for 2.5% to 4%. Study-level points and caveats: Most primary-vaccination clones reappeared after the booster (about 97% CD4, roughly 88% CD8).

This chain uses TRBV29-1 with TRBJ2-3, with 7 positions matching TRBD1. The sequence was collected from a young man who received the YFV17D yellow fever vaccine. Sequenced material: CD4+ T cells sorted from PBMCs, taken 45 days after the yellow fever booster vaccination. DNA of the CDR3: TGCAGCGTAGACAGGGTAGTGGGCACAGATACGCAGTATTTT. Protein: CSVDRVVGTDTQYF.